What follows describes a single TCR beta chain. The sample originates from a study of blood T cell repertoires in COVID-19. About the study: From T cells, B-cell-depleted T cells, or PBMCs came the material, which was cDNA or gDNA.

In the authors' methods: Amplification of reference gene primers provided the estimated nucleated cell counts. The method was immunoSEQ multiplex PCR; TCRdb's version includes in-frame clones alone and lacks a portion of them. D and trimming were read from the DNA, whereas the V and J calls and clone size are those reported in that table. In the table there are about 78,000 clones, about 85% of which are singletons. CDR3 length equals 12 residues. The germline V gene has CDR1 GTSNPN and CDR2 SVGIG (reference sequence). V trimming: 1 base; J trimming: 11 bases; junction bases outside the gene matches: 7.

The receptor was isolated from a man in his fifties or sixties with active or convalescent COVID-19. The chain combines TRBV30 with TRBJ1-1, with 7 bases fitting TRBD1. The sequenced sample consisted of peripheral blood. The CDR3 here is CAWSGQGVVAFF. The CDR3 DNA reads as TGTGCCTGGAGTGGGCAGGGGGTAGTCGCTTTCTTT.